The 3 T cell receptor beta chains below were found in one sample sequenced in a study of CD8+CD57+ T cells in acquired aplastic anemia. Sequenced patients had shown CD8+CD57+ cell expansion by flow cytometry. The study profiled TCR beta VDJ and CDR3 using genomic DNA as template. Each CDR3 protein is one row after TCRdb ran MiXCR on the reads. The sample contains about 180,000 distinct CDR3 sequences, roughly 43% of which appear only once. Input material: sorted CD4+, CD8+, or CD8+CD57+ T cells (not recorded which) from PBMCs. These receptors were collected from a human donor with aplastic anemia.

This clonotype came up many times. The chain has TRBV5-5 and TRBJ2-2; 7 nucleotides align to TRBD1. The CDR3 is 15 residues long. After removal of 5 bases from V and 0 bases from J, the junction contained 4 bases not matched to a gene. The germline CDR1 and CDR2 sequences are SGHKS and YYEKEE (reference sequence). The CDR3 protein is CASRVTGTNTGELFF. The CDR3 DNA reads TGTGCCAGCAGAGTGACAGGGACGAACACCGGGGAGCTGTTTTTT.

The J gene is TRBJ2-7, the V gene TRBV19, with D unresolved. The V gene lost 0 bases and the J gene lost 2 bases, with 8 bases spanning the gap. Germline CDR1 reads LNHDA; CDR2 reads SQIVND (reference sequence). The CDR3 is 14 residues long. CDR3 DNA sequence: TGTGCCAGTAGTATAGATGGCAGAACCTACGAGCAGTACTTC. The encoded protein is CASSIDGRTYEQYF.

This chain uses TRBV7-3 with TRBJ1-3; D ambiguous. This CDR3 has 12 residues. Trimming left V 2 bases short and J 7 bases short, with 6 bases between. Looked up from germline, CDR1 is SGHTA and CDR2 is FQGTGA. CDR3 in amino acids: CASSLEGNTIYF. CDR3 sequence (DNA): TGTGCCAGCAGCTTAGAGGGCAACACCATATATTTT.